The 8 T cell receptor beta chains below were found in one sample sequenced in a study of blood T cell repertoires in COVID-19. Sequencing used immunoSEQ multiplex PCR; TCRdb keeps in-frame clones, though not all of them. The sample contains about 15,000 clones, roughly four fifths of which appear only once. Specimen: peripheral blood. The receptors come from a man aged 55 to 70 with acute or convalescent COVID-19.

The V gene is TRBV27, the J gene TRBJ1-1; 7 positions match TRBD1. This CDR3 spans 17 amino acids. The ends lost 2 bases at V and 11 bases at J; junction bases unmatched: 20. Germline CDR1 reads MNHEY; CDR2 reads SMNVEV (reference sequence). The CDR3 DNA is TGTGCCAGCAGTTTAAGATCAGAGGGCAGGGGGAGATTTTTGGCTTTCTTT. The encoded protein is CASSLRSEGRGRFLAFF.

The rearrangement uses TRBV5-1 and TRBJ2-3, with TRBD2 matching 7 bases. The CDR3 totals 14 residues. Trimming at V came to 9 bases and at J to 4 bases, leaving 11 bases not matched to a gene. The germline gives CDR1 SGHRS, CDR2 YFSETQ. The CDR3 protein is CATRFGGGADTQYF. The CDR3 DNA reads as TGCGCCACCAGATTCGGGGGAGGGGCAGATACGCAGTATTTT.

The chain links TRBV11-2 to TRBJ2-3; 9 nucleotides match TRBD2. Germline V gene lookup returns CDR1 SGHAT and CDR2 FQNNGV. After removal of 6 bases from V and 4 bases from J, the junction contained 17 bases not matched to a gene. The CDR3 has 18 residues. For the CDR3, the DNA is TGTGCCAGCAGTCAATTCCCGACTAGCGGAGAGGAGGCAGATACGCAGTATTTT. As protein: CASSQFPTSGEEADTQYF.

A few counts support this clone. This rearrangement joins TRBV18 to TRBJ1-2, with 7 bases that match TRBD1. This CDR3 spans 13 amino acids. Trimming at V came to 5 bases and at J to 8 bases, leaving 8 bases not matched to a gene. In germline, CDR1 is KGHSH, CDR2 LQKENI. The CDR3: CASSINRGGGYTF. In DNA, the CDR3 is TGTGCCAGCTCAATAAACAGGGGAGGAGGCTACACCTTC.

By frequency in the sample, this clone is medium-sized. The V gene is TRBV4-3, the J gene TRBJ2-5, with D possibly being TRBD2 (5 bases). V was pared by 2 bases and J by 5 bases, with 21 bases between. Germline V gene lookup returns CDR1 LGHNA and CDR2 YSLEER. The length of the CDR3 is 17 residues. This CDR3 reads CASSQWYYHRPGETQYF. DNA for the CDR3: TGCGCCAGCAGCCAATGGTACTATCACCGCCCGGGGGAGACCCAGTACTTC.

This chain connects TRBV7-2 to TRBJ1-1, with TRBD1 as a possible D gene (6 bases). This CDR3 has 17 amino acids. Trimming removed 7 bases from V and 6 bases from J, with 27 bases in between. The germline V gene has CDR1 SGHTA and CDR2 FQGNSA. CDR3 amino acids: CASTGDEAQNEDSEAFF. The CDR3 bases are TGTGCCAGCACAGGGGACGAGGCTCAGAATGAGGACTCTGAAGCTTTCTTT.

The chain employs TRBV4-1 and TRBJ2-2, with 14 bases lining up with TRBD2. The CDR3 covers 18 residues. The ends lost 4 bases at V and 7 bases at J; junction bases unmatched: 11. Germline CDR1 MGHRA, CDR2 YSYEKL. CDR3 nucleotide sequence: TGCGCCAGCAGCCGAGCGGGGACTAGCGGGAGCGTTGGCGGGGAGCTGTTTTTT. It codes for CASSRAGTSGSVGGELFF.

The chain joins TRBV2 to TRBJ1-6; the match to TRBD1 covers 7 bases. V shed 2 bases, J shed 7 bases, and the junction held 2 bases outside the gene matches. The germline CDR1 and CDR2 sequences are SNHLY and FYNNEI. The CDR3 is 14 residues long. In DNA form, the CDR3 reads TGTGCCAGCAGTGAACGACAGGGAAATTCACCCCTCCACTTT. It is translated as CASSERQGNSPLHF.